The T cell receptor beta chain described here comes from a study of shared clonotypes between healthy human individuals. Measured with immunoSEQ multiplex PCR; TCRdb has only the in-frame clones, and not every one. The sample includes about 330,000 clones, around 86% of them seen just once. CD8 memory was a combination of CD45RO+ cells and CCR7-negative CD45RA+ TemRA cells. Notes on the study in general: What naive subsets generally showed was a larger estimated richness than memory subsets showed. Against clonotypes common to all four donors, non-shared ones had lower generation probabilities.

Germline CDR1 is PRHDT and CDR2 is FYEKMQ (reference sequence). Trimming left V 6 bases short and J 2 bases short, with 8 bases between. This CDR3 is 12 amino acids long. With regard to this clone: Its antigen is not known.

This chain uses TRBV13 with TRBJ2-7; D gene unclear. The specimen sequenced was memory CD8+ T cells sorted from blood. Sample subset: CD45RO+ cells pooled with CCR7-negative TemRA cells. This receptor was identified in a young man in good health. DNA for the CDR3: TGTGCCAGCAGACATGGCCCCTACGAGCAGTACTTC. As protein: CASRHGPYEQYF.